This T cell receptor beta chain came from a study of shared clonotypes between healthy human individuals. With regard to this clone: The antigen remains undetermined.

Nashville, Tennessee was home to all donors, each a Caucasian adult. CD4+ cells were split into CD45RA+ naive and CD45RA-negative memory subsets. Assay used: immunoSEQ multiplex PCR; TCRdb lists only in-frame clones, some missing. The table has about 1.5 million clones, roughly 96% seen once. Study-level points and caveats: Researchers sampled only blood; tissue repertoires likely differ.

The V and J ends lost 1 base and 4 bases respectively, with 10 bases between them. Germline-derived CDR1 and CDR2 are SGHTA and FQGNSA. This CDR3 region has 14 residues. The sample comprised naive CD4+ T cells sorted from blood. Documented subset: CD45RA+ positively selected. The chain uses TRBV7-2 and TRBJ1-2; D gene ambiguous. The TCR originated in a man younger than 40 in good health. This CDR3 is CASSLGGLVYGYTF. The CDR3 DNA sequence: TGTGCCAGCAGCTTAGGAGGGCTCGTCTATGGCTACACCTTC.